Listed here are 23 T cell receptor beta chains from one sample, sequenced in a study of shared clonotypes between healthy human individuals. Clones were read by immunoSEQ multiplex PCR, and TCRdb kept only the in-frame ones, dropping some. The table shows over a million clones, with roughly 96% occurring only once. The sample consisted of naive CD4+ T cells sorted from blood. The subset is: CD45RA+ positively selected. The receptors were sampled from a man aged 25-40 years in good health.

This chain links TRBV10-1 with TRBJ1-2, with no clear D. The V end lost 10 bases, the J end lost 1 base, and 16 bases lay between the germline ends. This CDR3 has 14 residues. From germline, CDR1 is WNHNN and CDR2 SYGVQD (reference sequence). CDR3 loop: CATPWHQFNYGYTF. DNA of the CDR3: TGCGCCACCCCATGGCACCAATTTAACTATGGCTACACCTTC.

The chain combines TRBV18 with TRBJ2-1; D is unresolved. This CDR3 contains 15 residues. CDR1 and CDR2 from the germline V gene are KGHSH and LQKENI. Trimming cost V 3 bases and J 4 bases, with 13 bases left between them. CDR3 nucleotide sequence: TGTGCCAGCTCACCGGAGTTGGGGAAATACAATGAGCAGTTCTTC. Translated: CASSPELGKYNEQFF.

The chain combines TRBV10-3 with TRBJ1-5; D is unclear. The CDR3 totals 11 residues. V gave up 8 bases and J gave up 9 bases, with 11 bases separating them. Germline V lookup: CDR1 ENHRY, CDR2 SYGVKD. The CDR3 sequence: CAIGPDRPQHF. The CDR3 DNA follows: TGTGCCATCGGTCCTGATCGGCCCCAGCATTTT.

The chain uses TRBV28 and TRBJ1-4; possibly TRBD1 for D (5 bases). The germline V and J ends were trimmed by 6 bases and 8 bases, with 19 bases remaining between them. Germline CDR1 reads MDHEN; CDR2 reads SYDVKM. The CDR3 spans 15 residues. The DNA of the CDR3 is TGTGCCAGCAGGCCACTGGGAGGGGCGGGGGAAAAACTGTTTTTT. Translated, it gives CASRPLGGAGEKLFF.

Points on this clone: Other nucleotide sequences from this sample produce the same CDR3. This chain links TRBV5-1 with TRBJ2-2, with no clear D. The germline V gene encodes CDR1 SGHRS and CDR2 YFSETQ. The CDR3 length is 13 residues. V dropped 2 bases and J dropped 5 bases, with 7 bases sitting between them. In DNA form, the CDR3 reads TGCGCCAGCAGCTTAAGAAATACCGGGGAGCTGTTTTTT. Encoded protein: CASSLRNTGELFF.

In regard to this clone: This sample also contains other DNA sequences that code for the same CDR3. V is TRBV9 and J is TRBJ2-3; 8 nucleotides line up with TRBD2. This CDR3 has 15 residues. V shed 0 bases, J shed 3 bases, and the junction held 3 bases outside the gene matches. Germline V gene lookup returns CDR1 SGDLS and CDR2 YYNGEE. CDR3 region: CASSVGGLATDTQYF. The CDR3 nucleotides read TGTGCCAGCAGCGTAGGCGGACTAGCAACAGATACGCAGTATTTT.

The V and J genes are TRBV7-9 and TRBJ2-2; 9 positions match TRBD2. J gave up 6 bases and V 0 bases, and 5 bases lay outside the gene matches. The CDR3 totals 16 residues. The germline V gene encodes CDR1 SEHNR and CDR2 FQNEAQ (reference sequence). The DNA of the CDR3 is TGTGCCAGCAGCTTAGCGGGGACTAGCTGGTCCGGGGAGCTGTTTTTT. It encodes CASSLAGTSWSGELFF.

This clone was observed a single time. The chain couples TRBV28 to TRBJ2-5; D uncertain. V was shortened by 8 bases and J by 9 bases, with 16 bases between the two germline ends. This CDR3 spans 12 amino acids. Germline CDR1 reads MDHEN; CDR2 reads SYDVKM. The CDR3 coding sequence is TGTGCCAGCCGGACCCCGCTGCTGGCCCAGTACTTC. This encodes CASRTPLLAQYF.

For this clone: The sample holds other DNA sequences that translate to the same CDR3. This chain joins TRBV7-9 and TRBJ2-2, with 12 bases fitting TRBD2. The CDR3 has 16 residues. Germline CDR1 is SEHNR and CDR2 is FQNEAQ (reference sequence). J gave up 6 bases and V 0 bases, and 2 bases lay outside the gene matches. The CDR3 coding sequence is TGTGCCAGCAGCTTAGCACTAGCGGGAGGCTCCGGGGAGCTGTTTTTT. Protein sequence: CASSLALAGGSGELFF.

This clone showed up just a few times. V gene TRBV10-1 combines with J gene TRBJ2-2, with 12 bases lining up with TRBD1. This CDR3 spans 14 amino acids. The germline V gene encodes CDR1 WNHNN and CDR2 SYGVQD (reference sequence). Trimming took 6 bases from V and 5 from J; bases not matched to a gene: 1. The CDR3 region is CASRGQGATGELFF. The DNA of the CDR3 is TGCGCCAGCAGGGGACAGGGGGCGACCGGGGAGCTGTTTTTT.

The chain is built from TRBV4-1 and TRBJ2-7, with a weak D call TRBD1 (6 bases). The V gene lost 4 bases and the J gene lost 2 bases, with 15 bases spanning the gap. Germline CDR1 reads MGHRA; CDR2 reads YSYEKL. This CDR3 is built from 15 residues. Here the CDR3 DNA reads TGCGCCAGCAGCCCGCACAGGGATGGGACCTACGAGCAGTACTTC. The encoded protein is CASSPHRDGTYEQYF.

This chain joins TRBV18 and TRBJ2-4; possible D gene TRBD2, 6 bases. This CDR3 has 14 amino acids. V was cut by 3 bases and J by 3 bases, with 9 bases left in between. From germline, CDR1 is KGHSH and CDR2 LQKENI. CDR3 in DNA: TGTGCCAGCTCACCGGCGGGGAACAAAAACATTCAGTACTTC. Translated: CASSPAGNKNIQYF.

The chain carries TRBV5-1 and TRBJ2-1, with D perhaps TRBD1 (6 bases). Germline CDR1 SGHRS, CDR2 YFSETQ. The CDR3 loop spans 15 amino acids. Trimming took 2 bases from V and 2 from J, leaving 11 bases between them. The CDR3, as DNA: TGCGCCAGCAGCTTTGTGACAGGTCCCTACAATGAGCAGTTCTTC. Its protein is CASSFVTGPYNEQFF.

About this clone itself: This sample includes further DNA sequences coding for the same CDR3. The gene calls are TRBV5-1 and TRBJ1-1; 7 bases agree with TRBD1. The trim removed 4 bases at V and 1 base at J, leaving 4 bases unmatched. From germline, CDR1 is SGHRS and CDR2 YFSETQ. This CDR3 spans 14 amino acids. This chain's CDR3 is CASSQTGRNTEAFF. The CDR3 DNA is TGCGCCAGCAGCCAGACAGGGAGGAACACTGAAGCTTTCTTT.

V usage is TRBV2 and J usage is TRBJ2-4; 10 bases match TRBD2. V was clipped by 6 bases and J by 1 base; unmatched bases: 3. The CDR3 totals 15 residues. CDR1 SNHLY and CDR2 FYNNEI come from the germline V gene. This chain's CDR3 is CASSEREGAKNIQYF. CDR3 coding DNA: TGTGCCAGCAGCGAGCGGGAGGGCGCCAAAAACATTCAGTACTTC.

This chain links TRBV20-1 with TRBJ2-5; D unclear. The CDR3 has 10 amino acids. Trimming took 6 bases from V and 5 from J, leaving 7 bases between them. Per germline, CDR1 DFQATT and CDR2 SNEGSKA (reference sequence). The CDR3 region is CSAQRETQYF. In DNA, the CDR3 is TGCAGTGCGCAAAGGGAGACCCAGTACTTC.

The sample holds one count of this clone. V gene TRBV4-2 combines with J gene TRBJ2-4; TRBD1 agrees at 8 bases. The V and J ends lost 1 base and 0 bases, in that order; junction bases with no gene match: 14. Germline CDR1 and CDR2: LGHNA and YNFKEQ. CDR3 length equals 20 residues. CDR3: CASSQAFDRGRGLAKNIQYF. DNA of the CDR3: TGTGCCAGCAGCCAAGCCTTCGACAGGGGAAGGGGGCTAGCCAAAAACATTCAGTACTTC.

The CDR3, as DNA: TGCGCCAGCAGCCAAGAAAGGCAAGGGTGGGGCAATCAGCCCCAGCATTTT. The encoded protein is CASSQERQGWGNQPQHF. V is TRBV4-1 and J is TRBJ1-5; D call uncertain. Trimming stripped 0 bases from V and 2 bases from J, with 14 bases between. The CDR3 runs 17 residues. CDR1 and CDR2 from the germline V gene are MGHRA and YSYEKL.

Of note for this clone: In the same sample, other DNA sequences code for this CDR3. V is TRBV9 and J is TRBJ2-7; the match to TRBD2 covers 13 bases. Germline V CDR1 and CDR2: SGDLS, YYNGEE. The V segment lost 2 bases and the J segment 3 bases; nucleotides outside the gene matches: 2. There are 15 residues in the CDR3. The CDR3 region is CASSVGTSGIYEQYF. CDR3 bases: TGTGCCAGCAGCGTCGGGACTAGCGGGATCTACGAGCAGTACTTC.

This chain links TRBV5-4 with TRBJ2-7; a possible D gene is TRBD2 (5 bases). Germline V gives CDR1 SGHNT, CDR2 YYREEE (reference sequence). The CDR3 spans 13 residues. V was cut by 1 base and J by 7 bases, with 12 bases left in between. The CDR3 region is CASSLNSGSEQYF. The CDR3 region has the DNA TGTGCCAGCAGCTTGAATTCGGGGAGTGAGCAGTACTTC. Combining the CDR3 with reference TRBV5-4 and TRBJ2-7 gives the whole variable domain ETGVTQSPTHLIKTRGQQVTLRCSSQSGHNTVSWYQQALGQGPQFIFQYYREEENGRGNFPPRFSGLQFPNYSSELNVNALELDDSALYLCASSLNSGSEQYFGPGTRLTVT.

The rearrangement uses TRBV7-2 and TRBJ1-3; D not certain. The ends were cut back, 0 bases at V and 2 bases at J, with 2 bases in the middle. This CDR3 spans 13 amino acids. Looked up from germline, CDR1 is SGHTA and CDR2 is FQGNSA. In DNA form, the CDR3 reads TGTGCCAGCAGCTTAGCGGCTGGAAACACCATATATTTT. The encoded protein is CASSLAAGNTIYF.

The rearrangement links TRBV29-1 to TRBJ2-1; 7 bases map to TRBD1. The junction had 8 bases not matched to a gene; V was cut back by 6 bases and J by 6 bases. The V gene's germline CDR1 is SQVTM and CDR2 ANQGSEA. The CDR3 is 13 residues long. CDR3 residues: CSVARTGSNEQFF. In DNA form, the CDR3 reads TGCAGCGTCGCACGGACAGGAAGCAATGAGCAGTTCTTC.

The chain recombines TRBV29-1 with TRBJ2-7; the match to TRBD2 covers 8 bases. V shed 6 bases, J shed 2 bases, and the junction held 9 bases outside the gene matches. From germline, CDR1 is SQVTM and CDR2 ANQGSEA. The CDR3 is 14 residues long. CDR3 bases: TGCAGCGTGGCCGGGACTAGGGCTACCTACGAGCAGTACTTC. It is translated as CSVAGTRATYEQYF.